This TCR beta chain came from a study of control samples from healthy donors and cancer patients. Assay: immunoSEQ multiplex PCR; the TCRdb copy retains only in-frame clones and omits some. The sample contains some 120,000 clones, 80% to 90% of which appear only once. Sequencing input: PBMCs. This TCR derives from a woman in her 50s with colorectal cancer.

In DNA form, the CDR3 reads TGTGTCAGAAGCTGGACAGGGGCACCGACCTACAATGAGCAGTTCTTC. Translated, it gives CVRSWTGAPTYNEQFF. This sequence joins TRBV7-5 and TRBJ2-1; no check of the table's D call, TRBD1, against the DNA was made. TRBV7-5 is a pseudogene segment. The CDR3 has 16 residues.